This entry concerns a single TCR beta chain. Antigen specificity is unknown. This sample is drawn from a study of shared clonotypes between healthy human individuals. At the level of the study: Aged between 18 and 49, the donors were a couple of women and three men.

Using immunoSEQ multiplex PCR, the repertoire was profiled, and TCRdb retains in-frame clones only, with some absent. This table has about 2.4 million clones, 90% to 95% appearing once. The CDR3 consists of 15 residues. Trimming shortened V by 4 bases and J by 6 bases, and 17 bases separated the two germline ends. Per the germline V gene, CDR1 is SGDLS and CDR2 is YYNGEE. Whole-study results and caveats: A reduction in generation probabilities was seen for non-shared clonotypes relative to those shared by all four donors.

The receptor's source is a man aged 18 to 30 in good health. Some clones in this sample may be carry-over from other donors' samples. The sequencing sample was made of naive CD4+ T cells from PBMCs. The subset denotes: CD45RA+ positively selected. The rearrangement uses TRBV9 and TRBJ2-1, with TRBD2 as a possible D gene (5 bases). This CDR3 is CASSMNPTSGNEQFF. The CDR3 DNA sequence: TGTGCCAGCAGCATGAACCCAACTAGTGGCAATGAGCAGTTCTTC.